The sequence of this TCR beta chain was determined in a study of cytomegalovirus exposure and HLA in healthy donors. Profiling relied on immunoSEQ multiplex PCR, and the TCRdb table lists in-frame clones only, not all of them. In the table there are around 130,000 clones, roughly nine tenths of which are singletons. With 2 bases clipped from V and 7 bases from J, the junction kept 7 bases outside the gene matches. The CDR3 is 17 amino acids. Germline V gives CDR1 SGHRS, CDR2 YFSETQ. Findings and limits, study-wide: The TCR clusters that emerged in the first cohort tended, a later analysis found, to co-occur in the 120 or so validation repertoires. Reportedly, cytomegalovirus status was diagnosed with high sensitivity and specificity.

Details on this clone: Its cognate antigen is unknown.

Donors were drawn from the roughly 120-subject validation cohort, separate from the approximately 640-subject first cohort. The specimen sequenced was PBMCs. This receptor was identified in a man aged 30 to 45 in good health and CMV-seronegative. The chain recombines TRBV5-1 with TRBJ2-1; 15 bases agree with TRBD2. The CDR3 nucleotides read TGCGCCAGCAGCTTAAACTCCGGGACTAGCGGGGGGAATGAGCAGTTCTTC. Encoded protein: CASSLNSGTSGGNEQFF.